This TCR beta chain was recovered during a study of blood T cell repertoires in COVID-19. Overall study: From the United States, Italy and Spain came samples of acute and convalescent COVID-19. The cDNA or gDNA used as material had been derived from T cells, B-cell-depleted T cells, or PBMCs.

As originally analysed: Reference gene primer amplification gave nucleated cell count estimates. Assay used: immunoSEQ multiplex PCR; TCRdb lists only in-frame clones, some missing. Clone size and V and J calls were adopted from that table, with D and trimming inferred from the DNA. The data contain some 88,000 clones, over 75% of them singletons. Specimen: peripheral blood. The clonotype comes from a man aged 55 to 69 with acute or convalescent COVID-19.

The CDR3 loop is CASRDRDRANSPLHF. CDR3 sequence (DNA): TGTGCCAGCAGGGACCGGGACAGGGCTAATTCACCCCTCCACTTT. The chain has TRBV6-5 and TRBJ1-6, with TRBD1 identical over 9 bases. V lost 6 bases to trimming and J lost 6 bases; unmatched junction nucleotides: 6. The CDR3 contains 15 residues. Looked up from germline, CDR1 is MNHEY and CDR2 is SVGAGI.